A selection of T cell receptor beta chains follows, all from one sample in a study of CXCR3-negative and CXCR3-positive naive CD8 T cells. TCRdb re-called the 5' RACE reads and gives one entry per CDR3 protein, without DNA. The repertoire table contains some 150,000 distinct CDR3 sequences. The material sequenced was naive CXCR3+ CD8+ T cells from blood. The receptors derive from a human donor in good health. Some clones in this sample may be carry-over from other donors' samples. Each CDR3 is given with its conserved first and last residue.

V gene: TRBV6-5; J gene: TRBJ2-1; CDR3 protein: CASSYVTAHEQFF
V gene: TRBV29-1; J gene: TRBJ2-1; CDR3 protein: CSVVDEGVSSYNEQFF
V gene: TRBV28; J gene: TRBJ2-1; CDR3 protein: CASSFSGGGNEQFF
V gene: TRBV28; J gene: TRBJ2-1; CDR3 protein: CASIPVGLGRSADEQFF
V gene: TRBV7-2; J gene: TRBJ2-7; CDR3 protein: CASSSGTSGSLYEQYF
V gene: TRBV4-1; J gene: TRBJ2-7; CDR3 protein: CASSQVAALAGPPYEQYF
V gene: TRBV29-1; J gene: TRBJ1-2; CDR3 protein: CSVDESTSYGYTF
V gene: TRBV7-9; J gene: TRBJ2-1; CDR3 protein: CASDKLGREQFF
V gene: TRBV20-1; J gene: TRBJ2-7; CDR3 protein: CSARAGPPGEQYF
V gene: TRBV29-1; J gene: TRBJ2-2; CDR3 protein: CSVAPRTGHNTGELFF